This TCR beta chain was sequenced for a study of T cells in Graves' hyperthyroidism and ophthalmopathy. Researchers amplified the TCR beta CDR3 regions from RNA transcripts. RT-PCR in the first round (using the HTBI primer set) targeted the TCR CDR3. TCRdb called the multiplex PCR reads again in MiXCR, with one record for every CDR3 protein. The sample contains hundreds of thousands of distinct CDR3 sequences, under 15% of which appear only once. The PBMCs were sourced from fresh peripheral blood (about 9.7 ml). The CDR3 spans 13 residues. The V and J ends lost 6 bases and 1 base respectively, with 9 bases between them. CDR1 and CDR2 from the germline V gene are PRHDT and FYEKMQ (reference sequence). This clonotype appeared many times.

V usage is TRBV13 and J usage is TRBJ1-1, with D maybe TRBD1 (6 bases). This TCR derives from a young man with Graves' ophthalmopathy. The sample was blood. The CDR3 DNA is TGTGCCAGCAGATTGACAGGGAACACTGAAGCTTTCTTT. Amino acid sequence: CASRLTGNTEAFF.